These 25 T cell receptor beta chains were sequenced from one sample in a study of cytomegalovirus exposure and HLA in healthy donors. PCR primers comprised 60 Vbeta and 13 Jbeta primers. Profiled with immunoSEQ multiplex PCR; TCRdb holds only in-frame clones, not every one. The sample lists about 40,000 clones, 82% occurring once. The sequenced sample consisted of PBMCs. These receptors came from a woman between 18 and 29 years old in good health and CMV-seropositive.

The chain is built from TRBV19 and TRBJ2-5; D is undetermined. This CDR3 has 13 residues. CDR1 and CDR2 (germline): LNHDA, SQIVND (reference sequence). V was shortened by 3 bases and J by 5 bases, with 10 bases between the two germline ends. CDR3 region: CASSIKAGETQYF. The CDR3 nucleotides are TGTGCCAGTAGTATTAAGGCCGGGGAGACCCAGTACTTC.

The chain employs TRBV27 and TRBJ2-7; D is ambiguous. V was shortened by 2 bases and J by 2 bases, with 7 bases between the two germline ends. The CDR3 runs 13 residues. Germline CDR1 and CDR2: MNHEY and SMNVEV (reference sequence). The CDR3 loop is CASSLSPAYEQYF. DNA of the CDR3: TGTGCCAGCAGTTTAAGCCCCGCCTACGAGCAGTACTTC.

The chain has TRBV6-6 and TRBJ1-2; D gene unclear. The V gene's germline CDR1 is MNHNY and CDR2 SVGAGI (reference sequence). The CDR3 is made up of 12 amino acids. V was pared by 6 bases and J by 6 bases, with 11 bases between. The CDR3 loop reads CASSRARDGYTF. CDR3 DNA sequence: TGTGCCAGCAGCCGCGCGCGGGATGGCTACACCTTC.

This chain uses TRBV9 with TRBJ2-7, with 7 bases matching TRBD1. The trim removed 6 bases at V and 0 bases at J, leaving 6 bases unmatched. The germline V gene encodes CDR1 SGDLS and CDR2 YYNGEE. The CDR3 is 14 amino acids. The CDR3: CASTPGDSSYEQYF. CDR3 coding DNA: TGTGCCAGCACCCCAGGGGACAGCTCCTACGAGCAGTACTTC.

This clone appeared once. V gene TRBV19 combines with J gene TRBJ2-1; D unresolved. The V end lost 3 bases, the J end lost 5 bases, and 5 bases lay between the germline ends. The CDR3 totals 12 residues. From germline, CDR1 is LNHDA and CDR2 SQIVND (reference sequence). CDR3 residues: CASSIIHNEQFF. The CDR3 DNA sequence: TGTGCCAGTAGTATCATCCACAATGAGCAGTTCTTC.

V gene TRBV9 combines with J gene TRBJ2-5, with D perhaps matching TRBD2 (5 bases). The J call may be wrong; the DNA end is better matched by TRBJ2-7. Germline V lookup: CDR1 SGDLS, CDR2 YYNGEE. This CDR3 has 14 amino acids. CDR3 in DNA: TGTGCCAGCAGCCTAGCTCCTACCCCCTACGAGCAGTACTTC. This gives the protein CASSLAPTPYEQYF.

V gene TRBV4-1 combines with J gene TRBJ1-3, with D possibly TRBD1 on 5 matching bases. The V end lost 4 bases, the J end lost 0 bases, and 13 bases lay between the germline ends. Per the germline V gene, CDR1 is MGHRA and CDR2 is YSYEKL. This CDR3 is 16 amino acids long. CDR3 coding DNA: TGCGCCAGCAGCCGACGGAGCGACAGCTCTGGAAACACCATATATTTT. Translated, it gives CASSRRSDSSGNTIYF.

V gene TRBV6-4 combines with J gene TRBJ2-1; TRBD1 matches 10 bases. The CDR3 contains 15 residues. Per germline, CDR1 MRHNA and CDR2 SNTAGT. Unmatched junction bases numbered 4, after V lost 5 bases and J lost 3 bases. This CDR3 is CASSPGTGDYNEQFF. CDR3 DNA sequence: TGTGCCAGCAGTCCCGGGACAGGGGACTACAATGAGCAGTTCTTC.

With respect to this clone: Germline is not matched at one junction end, which may reflect a read error. The chain combines TRBV11-2 with TRBJ1-6; TRBD1 aligns across 8 bases. Germline V gene data show CDR1 as SGHAT and CDR2 as FQNNGV. The CDR3 runs to 11 residues. The CDR3 DNA sequence: TGTGCCAGCAGCTACAGGGGGGGGGTGGCTTTT. Encoded protein: CASSYRGGVAF.

The chain employs TRBV30 and TRBJ1-1; tentatively, D is TRBD1 (6 bases). Trimming left V 3 bases short and J 1 base short, with 9 bases between. The CDR3 is made up of 13 amino acids. Per germline, CDR1 GTSNPN and CDR2 SVGIG (reference sequence). Here the CDR3 reads CAWRGGRNTEAFF. CDR3 bases: TGTGCCTGGAGGGGGGGGCGGAACACTGAAGCTTTCTTT.

The chain joins TRBV15 to TRBJ2-1, with TRBD2 matching 8 bases. Germline CDR1 LNHNV, CDR2 YYDKDF (reference sequence). This CDR3 is built from 17 residues. Trimming took 0 bases from V and 5 from J; bases not matched to a gene: 9. CDR3 nucleotide sequence: TGTGCCACCAGCAGAGATCTTGCGGGAGGAGGGGACAATGAGCAGTTCTTC. Translating gives CATSRDLAGGGDNEQFF.

The chain couples TRBV7-3 to TRBJ2-1, with D possibly being TRBD2 (6 bases). Germline CDR1 is SGHTA and CDR2 is FQGTGA. Trimming stripped 6 bases from V and 10 bases from J, with 19 bases between. This CDR3 region has 14 residues. The CDR3 DNA follows: TGTGCCAGCAGGCCCGGGGCGGGAAATGCCGAGCAGTTCTTC. It specifies CASRPGAGNAEQFF.

This chain joins TRBV25-1 and TRBJ2-5; D perhaps matches TRBD1 (5 bases). The ends were cut back, 2 bases at V and 3 bases at J, with 16 bases in the middle. Germline values: CDR1 MGHDK, CDR2 SYGVNS. CDR3 length: 16 amino acids. As DNA, the CDR3 is TGTGCCAGCAGTGAAGGTAGGGGCACGTGGAAAGAGACCCAGTACTTC. It yields the protein CASSEGRGTWKETQYF.

This clone is labeled medium-sized. The chain links TRBV4-3 to TRBJ1-4, with 8 bases aligning to TRBD1. This CDR3 comprises 16 residues. Germline V gene lookup returns CDR1 LGHNA and CDR2 YSLEER. After removal of 0 bases from V and 8 bases from J, the junction contained 8 bases not matched to a gene. CDR3 amino acids: CASSQEFDRGDEKLFF. CDR3 bases: TGCGCCAGCAGCCAAGAGTTTGACAGGGGAGACGAAAAACTGTTTTTT.

This sequence joins TRBV4-1 and TRBJ2-1; the match to TRBD2 covers 11 bases. CDR1 is MGHRA and CDR2 is YSYEKL in the germline V gene. The J segment lost 7 bases and the V segment lost 4 bases, leaving 12 bases of the junction unmatched. There are 17 residues in the CDR3. CDR3 sequence reads: CASSPTKLAGVRNEQFF. CDR3 nucleotide sequence: TGCGCCAGCAGCCCGACCAAACTAGCGGGGGTTCGGAATGAGCAGTTCTTC.

The V call is TRBV29-1, the J call TRBJ1-1; tentative D call: TRBD1 (5 bases). The CDR3 loop spans 13 amino acids. The V end lost 7 bases, the J end lost 11 bases, and 23 bases lay between the germline ends. From germline, CDR1 is SQVTM and CDR2 ANQGSEA. The CDR3 DNA sequence: TGCAGCGGGGATCGGGGGGAGGGTGCTTCCGCTTTCTTT. Its protein is CSGDRGEGASAFF.

V gene TRBV7-3 combines with J gene TRBJ2-1, with 9 bases aligning to TRBD2. Germline CDR1 and CDR2: SGHTA and FQGTGA. Unmatched junction bases numbered 4, after V lost 5 bases and J lost 5 bases. This CDR3 spans 14 amino acids. The chain's CDR3 is CASSPGTSNNEQFF. The CDR3 bases are TGTGCCAGCAGCCCCGGGACTAGCAACAATGAGCAGTTCTTC.

This clone was detected only a few times. The V gene is TRBV7-2, the J gene TRBJ2-7; no firm D call. Trimming cost V 3 bases and J 0 bases, with 9 bases left between them. Germline CDR1 reads SGHTA; CDR2 reads FQGNSA. The length of the CDR3 is 14 residues. CDR3 amino acids: CASSLIGVSYEQYF. In DNA form, the CDR3 reads TGTGCCAGCAGCTTGATTGGAGTCTCCTACGAGCAGTACTTC. Together with reference TRBV7-2 and TRBJ2-7, the CDR3 gives the full variable domain: GAGVSQSPSNKVTEKGKDVELRCDPISGHTALYWYRQSLGQGLEFLIYFQGNSAPDKSGLPSDRFSAERTGGSVSTLTIQRTQQEDSAVYLCASSLIGVSYEQYFGPGTRLTVT.

V and J are TRBV2 and TRBJ1-5; tentative D call: TRBD1 (6 bases). Per germline, CDR1 SNHLY and CDR2 FYNNEI. V lost 7 bases to trimming and J lost 3 bases, with 10 bases between them. The CDR3 spans 13 residues. CDR3 DNA sequence: TGTGCCAGCAATGGACAGCCCAATCAGCCCCAGCATTTT. Translating gives CASNGQPNQPQHF.

The gene calls are TRBV19 and TRBJ2-5, with 7 bases that match TRBD2. Germline V gene lookup returns CDR1 LNHDA and CDR2 SQIVND (reference sequence). The J segment lost 4 bases and the V segment lost 8 bases, leaving 7 bases of the junction unmatched. This CDR3 comprises 13 residues. CDR3 sequence (DNA): TGTGCCAGTTGGGGGGGAGGCGTAGAGACCCAGTACTTC. Translated, it gives CASWGGGVETQYF.

The chain couples TRBV4-3 to TRBJ2-1, with D perhaps TRBD1 (6 bases). This CDR3 comprises 17 residues. Looked up from germline, CDR1 is LGHNA and CDR2 is YSLEER. Trimming left V 4 bases short and J 0 bases short, with 16 bases between. As DNA, the CDR3 is TGCGCCAGCAGCCCCCGGGTAAGGGGGAGCTCCTACAATGAGCAGTTCTTC. Translation: CASSPRVRGSSYNEQFF.

The sample holds a few counts of this clone. For the CDR3, the DNA is TGTGCCAGCAGCTTGGGACAGGGATTAGGCTACACCTTC. Its translation is CASSLGQGLGYTF. The V and J genes are TRBV7-9 and TRBJ1-2; 9 bases are a match to TRBD1. V shed 3 bases, J shed 8 bases, and the junction held 4 bases outside the gene matches. This CDR3 region has 13 residues. Germline V lookup: CDR1 SEHNR, CDR2 FQNEAQ (reference sequence).

The V and J genes are TRBV7-8 and TRBJ2-7; TRBD1 agrees at 9 bases. Germline lookup yields CDR1 SGHVS and CDR2 FQNEAQ. Trimming took 3 bases from V and 5 from J; bases not matched to a gene: 8. The CDR3 contains 15 residues. CDR3 coding DNA: TGTGCCAGCAGCTTCCGGGACAGGGTGGGGCACGAGCAGTACTTC. This encodes CASSFRDRVGHEQYF.

The chain joins TRBV11-2 to TRBJ2-7; TRBD2 is a possible D gene (6 bases). The CDR3 is 14 residues long. Per germline, CDR1 SGHAT and CDR2 FQNNGV. V lost 3 bases, J lost 9 bases, and 18 bases lay in between. The CDR3 here is CASSFRGNSVAQYF. CDR3 nucleotides: TGTGCCAGCAGCTTTCGGGGGAATTCGGTCGCGCAGTACTTC.

This clone was seen a handful of times. One end of the junction varies from germline; a read error may be responsible. CDR3 sequence: CASSGLAGSLIRAGF. The CDR3 bases are TGTGCCAGCAGTGGGTTGGCGGGGAGTTTGATACGGGCCGGCTTC. The J gene is TRBJ2-4, the V gene TRBV6-1, with D perhaps TRBD2 (6 bases). Germline lookup yields CDR1 MNHNS and CDR2 SASEGT. The CDR3 is 15 amino acids.